This TCR beta chain was obtained from a study of T cell responses to AZD1222 COVID-19 vaccine. Regarding the study as a whole: There were repertoire samples only from the period after the peak T cell response. The study identified only 6 or 7 AZD1222 recipients as seropositive at baseline. The donor group comprised mostly white British people and more females; the analysis possibly underestimated clonal diversity. Across spike, vaccine-associated CD4 TCRs were found, dominant at 160-218 and 743-854.

The CDR3 is 14 residues long. Germline V gene data show CDR1 as MNHEY and CDR2 as SMNVEV (reference sequence). Trimming cost V 0 bases and J 13 bases; bases outside gene matches: 3. Sequenced by immunoSEQ multiplex PCR; TCRdb stores in-frame clones only, minus some. This sample has 120,000 or so clones, with approximately 90% found just once. The sample holds one count of this clone. What it binds is not known. The TCR sequence derives from an adult in good health. Material: peripheral blood, obtained on day 0 of AZD1222 vaccination. The chain employs TRBV27 and TRBJ1-6, with 10 bases lining up with TRBD1. CDR3 sequence: CASSLSGTGVPLHF. The CDR3, as DNA: TGTGCCAGCAGTTTATCAGGGACAGGGGTTCCCCTCCACTTT.